This T cell receptor (beta chain) was profiled in a study of metastatic and nonmetastatic thyroid tumors. Study details: Comparative analysis of repertoires was undertaken across blood and tumor or nodule tissue obtained from malignant and benign thyroid patients. Findings of the study overall: Versus benign nodules, malignant thyroid tumors reportedly had significantly higher TCR beta diversity, in blood and tumor.

Per the germline V gene, CDR1 is DFQATT and CDR2 is SNEGSKA (reference sequence). V lost 0 bases to trimming and J lost 0 bases, with 12 bases between them. This CDR3 spans 15 amino acids. Thyroid surgery had not been preceded by any treatment in any patient. As handled by the study authors: Built for papillary thyroid cancer, a distant-metastasis classifier drew on CDR3 differences across clinicopathological groups. TCRdb re-called the PCR reads with MiXCR. TCRdb's processing, not the authors' own work, is the source of the V and J calls. The sample holds around 42,000 clones, approximately 10% seen once. This clone was recorded many times. Its cognate antigen is unknown. This CDR3 is also generated by other DNA sequences in the sample.

The sequencing sample was made of blood. This chain connects TRBV20-1 to TRBJ2-7; TRBD1 is a possible D gene (5 bases). This sequence was found in a female donor with papillary thyroid cancer or a benign thyroid nodule (not recorded which). Some clones in this sample may be carry-over from other donors' samples. The CDR3 reads CSARDLSRDSYEQYF. The CDR3 coding sequence is TGCAGTGCTAGAGATCTGAGCAGGGACTCCTACGAGCAGTACTTC.